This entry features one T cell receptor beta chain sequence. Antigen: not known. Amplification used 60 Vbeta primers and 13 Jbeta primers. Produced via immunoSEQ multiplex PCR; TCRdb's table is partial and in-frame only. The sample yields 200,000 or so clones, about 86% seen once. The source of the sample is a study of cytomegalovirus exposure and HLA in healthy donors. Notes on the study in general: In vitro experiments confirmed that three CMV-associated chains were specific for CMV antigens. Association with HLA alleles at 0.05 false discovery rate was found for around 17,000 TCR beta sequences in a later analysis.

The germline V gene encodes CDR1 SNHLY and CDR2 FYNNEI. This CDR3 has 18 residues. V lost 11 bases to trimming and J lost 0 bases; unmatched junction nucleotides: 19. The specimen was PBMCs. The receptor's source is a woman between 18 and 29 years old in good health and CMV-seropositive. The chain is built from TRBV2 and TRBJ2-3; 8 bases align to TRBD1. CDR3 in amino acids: CAAPPGQVEGTSTDTQYF. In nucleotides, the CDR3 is TGTGCCGCGCCCCCGGGACAGGTAGAAGGTACTAGCACAGATACGCAGTATTTT. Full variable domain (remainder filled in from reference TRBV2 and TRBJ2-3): EPEVTQTPSHQVTQMGQEVILRCVPISNHLYFYWYRQILGQKVEFLVSFYNNEISEKSEIFDDQFSVERPDGSNFTLKIRSTKLEDSAMYFCAAPPGQVEGTSTDTQYFGPGTRLTVL.